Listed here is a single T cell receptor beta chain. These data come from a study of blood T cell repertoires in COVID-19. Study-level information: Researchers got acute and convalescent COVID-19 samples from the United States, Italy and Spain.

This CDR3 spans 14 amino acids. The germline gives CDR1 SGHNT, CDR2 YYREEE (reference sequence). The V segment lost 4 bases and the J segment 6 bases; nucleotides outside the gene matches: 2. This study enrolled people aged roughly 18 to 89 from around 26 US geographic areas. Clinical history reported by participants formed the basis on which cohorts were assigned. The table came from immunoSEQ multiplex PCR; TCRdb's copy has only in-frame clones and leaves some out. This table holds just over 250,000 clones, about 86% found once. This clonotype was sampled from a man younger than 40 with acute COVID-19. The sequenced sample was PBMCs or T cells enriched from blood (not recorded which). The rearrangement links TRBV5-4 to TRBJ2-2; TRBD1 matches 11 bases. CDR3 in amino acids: CASSAGQGAGELFF. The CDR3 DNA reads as TGTGCCAGCAGCGCGGGACAGGGGGCCGGGGAGCTGTTTTTT. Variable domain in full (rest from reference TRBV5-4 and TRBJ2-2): ETGVTQSPTHLIKTRGQQVTLRCSSQSGHNTVSWYQQALGQGPQFIFQYYREEENGRGNFPPRFSGLQFPNYSSELNVNALELDDSALYLCASSAGQGAGELFFGEGSRLTVL.